This T cell receptor (beta chain) came from a study of T-cell reconstitution after alpha-beta-depleted transplantation in children. CDR1 is SQVTM and CDR2 is ANQGSEA in the germline V gene. V was shortened by 5 bases and J by 6 bases, with 14 bases between the two germline ends. The CDR3 length is 13 residues. TCRbeta library preparation incorporated unique molecular identifiers. Each CDR3 protein gets one entry after TCRdb re-called the PCR reads with MiXCR. The table has around 420,000 distinct CDR3 sequences, around 15% seen once. Study-wide results and caveats: Surviving recipient T cells and intrathymic progenitors accounted for some patients' high TCRbeta diversity at day 60. Alpha-beta T cells about two months after transplant reportedly derived from several hundred expanded graft clones.

This clonotype was counted between two and nine times. Antigen unknown. V gene TRBV29-1 combines with J gene TRBJ1-5; D is unresolved. This clonotype was sampled from a boy younger than two who had a stem cell transplant for Wiskott-Aldrich syndrome, so the T cells may come from the graft donor. The sample in question was PBMCs, mostly from graft donor cells, obtained 360 days after TCRalphabeta/CD19-depleted stem cell transplant. CDR3 nucleotide sequence: TGCAGCGTTCCCGGACCGCCGCCTCAGCCCCAGCATTTT. This encodes CSVPGPPPQPQHF.